Detailed here is one TCR beta chain. Trimming removed 2 bases from V and 9 bases from J, with 14 bases in between. The germline CDR1 and CDR2 sequences are ENHRY and SYGVKD. This CDR3 is 15 amino acids long. The data were obtained in a study of blood T cell repertoires in COVID-19. Clones were sequenced by immunoSEQ multiplex PCR, and TCRdb holds only the in-frame ones, with some missing. The sample lists around 140,000 clones, 87% occurring once. The chain couples TRBV10-3 to TRBJ1-6; maybe TRBD1 (5 bases). This sequence was found in a man over 45 with active COVID-19. Sequencing was carried out using peripheral blood. CDR3 in DNA: TGTGCCATCAGTGAGACCGACAGTGGGCGTTCACCCCTCCACTTT. This gives the protein CAISETDSGRSPLHF.